This TCR beta chain was identified in a study of identical twins' blood T cells. Study-wide points: Shared environment remains a possible cause of twin similarity. Out-of-frame TCRbeta clonotypes reportedly had markedly more similar V usage in twins than unrelated donors.

V gave up 4 bases and J gave up 2 bases; unmatched junction bases: 7. Looked up from germline, CDR1 is ENHRY and CDR2 is SYGVKD. The length of the CDR3 is 16 residues. TCR cDNA libraries were made from RNA using a previously described, modified protocol. Each CDR3 protein is one row after TCRdb ran MiXCR on the 5' RACE reads. This repertoire shows about 370,000 distinct CDR3 sequences, over 25% found once; its top ten account for around 5.6%. This clonotype was seen only a few times. As yet, its antigen is unknown. Sequences were obtained from PBMCs. The clonotype was recovered from a woman between 18 and 55 years old in good health. The chain couples TRBV10-3 to TRBJ2-2, with 7 bases matching TRBD2. The CDR3 bases are TGTGCCATCAGTGGGGAACTAGCGACTAACACCGGGGAGCTGTTTTTT. This translates into CAISGELATNTGELFF.